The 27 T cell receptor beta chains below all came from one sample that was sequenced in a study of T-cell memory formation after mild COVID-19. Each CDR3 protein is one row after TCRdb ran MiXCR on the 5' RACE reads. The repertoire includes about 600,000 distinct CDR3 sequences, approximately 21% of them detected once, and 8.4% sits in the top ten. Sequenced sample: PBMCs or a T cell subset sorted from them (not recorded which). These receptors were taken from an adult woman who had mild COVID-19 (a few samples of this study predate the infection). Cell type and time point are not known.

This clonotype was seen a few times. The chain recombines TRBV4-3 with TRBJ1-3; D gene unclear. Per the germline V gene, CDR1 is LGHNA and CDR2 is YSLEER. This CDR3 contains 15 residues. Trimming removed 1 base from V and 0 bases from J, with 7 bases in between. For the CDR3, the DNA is TGCGCCAGCAGCCAAGGATTAGGCTCTGGAAACACCATATATTTT. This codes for CASSQGLGSGNTIYF.

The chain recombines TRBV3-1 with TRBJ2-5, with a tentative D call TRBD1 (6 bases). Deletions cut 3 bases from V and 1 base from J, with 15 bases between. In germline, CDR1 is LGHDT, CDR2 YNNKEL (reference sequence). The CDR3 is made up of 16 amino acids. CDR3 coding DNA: TGTGCCAGCAGCCATCTGAAGGGCAGGGGCCAAGAGACCCAGTACTTC. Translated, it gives CASSHLKGRGQETQYF.

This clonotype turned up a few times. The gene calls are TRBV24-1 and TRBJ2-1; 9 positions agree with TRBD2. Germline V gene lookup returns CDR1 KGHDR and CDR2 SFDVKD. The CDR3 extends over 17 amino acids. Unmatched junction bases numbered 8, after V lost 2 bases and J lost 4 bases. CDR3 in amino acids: CATSDSLTSGRYNEQFF. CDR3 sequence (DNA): TGTGCCACCAGTGATTCACTAACTAGCGGGCGATACAATGAGCAGTTCTTC.

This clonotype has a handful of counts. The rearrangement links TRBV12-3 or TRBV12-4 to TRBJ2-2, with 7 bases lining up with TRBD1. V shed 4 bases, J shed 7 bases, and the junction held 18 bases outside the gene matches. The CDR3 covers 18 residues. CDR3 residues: CASSSRTGAVSLIGELFF. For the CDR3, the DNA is TGTGCCAGCAGTTCCAGAACAGGGGCCGTCAGCCTTATCGGGGAGCTGTTTTTT.

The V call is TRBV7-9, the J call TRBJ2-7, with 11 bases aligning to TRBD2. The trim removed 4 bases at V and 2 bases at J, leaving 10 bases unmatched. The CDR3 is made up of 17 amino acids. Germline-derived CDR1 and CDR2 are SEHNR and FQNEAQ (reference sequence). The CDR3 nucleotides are TGTGCCAGCAGCTCTCCAACGACTAGCGGGAATCCCTACGAGCAGTACTTC. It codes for CASSSPTTSGNPYEQYF. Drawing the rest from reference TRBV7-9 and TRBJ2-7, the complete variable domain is DTGVSQNPRHKITKRGQNVTFRCDPISEHNRLYWYRQTLGQGPEFLTYFQNEAQLEKSRLLSDRFSAERPKGSFSTLEIQRTEQGDSAMYLCASSSPTTSGNPYEQYFGPGTRLTVT.

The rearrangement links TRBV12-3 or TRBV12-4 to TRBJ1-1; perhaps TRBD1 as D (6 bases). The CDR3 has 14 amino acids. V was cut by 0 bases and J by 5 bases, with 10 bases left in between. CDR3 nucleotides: TGTGCCAGCAGTTTAGCGGGGGCGCAGACTGAAGCTTTCTTT. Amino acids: CASSLAGAQTEAFF.

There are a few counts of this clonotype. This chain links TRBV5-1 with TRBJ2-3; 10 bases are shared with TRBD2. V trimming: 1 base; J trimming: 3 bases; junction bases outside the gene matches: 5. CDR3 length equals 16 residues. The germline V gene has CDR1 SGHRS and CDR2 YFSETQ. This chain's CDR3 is CASSLSSSGGTDTQYF. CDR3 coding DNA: TGCGCCAGCAGCTTGTCTAGTAGCGGGGGGACAGATACGCAGTATTTT.

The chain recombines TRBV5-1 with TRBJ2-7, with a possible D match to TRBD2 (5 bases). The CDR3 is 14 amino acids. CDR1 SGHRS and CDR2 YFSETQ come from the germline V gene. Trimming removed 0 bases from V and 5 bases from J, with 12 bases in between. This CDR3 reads CASSLEGSRNEQYF. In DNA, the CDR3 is TGCGCCAGCAGCTTGGAAGGGAGCAGGAACGAGCAGTACTTC.

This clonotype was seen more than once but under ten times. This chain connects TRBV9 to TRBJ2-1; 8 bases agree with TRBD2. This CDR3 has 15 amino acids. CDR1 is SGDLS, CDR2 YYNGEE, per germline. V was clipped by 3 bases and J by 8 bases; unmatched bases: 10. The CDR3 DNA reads TGTGCCAGCAGCGCCGGGAGGGGTAGTTACCATGAGCAGTTCTTC. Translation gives CASSAGRGSYHEQFF.

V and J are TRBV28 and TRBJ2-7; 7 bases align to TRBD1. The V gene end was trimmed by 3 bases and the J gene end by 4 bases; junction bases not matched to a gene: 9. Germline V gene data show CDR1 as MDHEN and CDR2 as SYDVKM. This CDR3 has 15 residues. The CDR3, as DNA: TGTGCCAGCAGTTTGAGGTACAGGGGACATTACGAGCAGTACTTC. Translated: CASSLRYRGHYEQYF. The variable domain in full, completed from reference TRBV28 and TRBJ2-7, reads DVKVTQSSRYLVKRTGEKVFLECVQDMDHENMFWYRQDPGLGLRLIYFSYDVKMKEKGDIPEGYSVSREKKERFSLILESASTNQTSMYLCASSLRYRGHYEQYFGPGTRLTVT.

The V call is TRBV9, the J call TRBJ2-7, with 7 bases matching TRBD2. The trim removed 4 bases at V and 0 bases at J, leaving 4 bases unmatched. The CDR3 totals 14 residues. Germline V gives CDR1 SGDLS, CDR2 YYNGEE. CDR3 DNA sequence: TGTGCCAGCAGCCTCACTAGCGCCTCCTACGAGCAGTACTTC. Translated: CASSLTSASYEQYF.

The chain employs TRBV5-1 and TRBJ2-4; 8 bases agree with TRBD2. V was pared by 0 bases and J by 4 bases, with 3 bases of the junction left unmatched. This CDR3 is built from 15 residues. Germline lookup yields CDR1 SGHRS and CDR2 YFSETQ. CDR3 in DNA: TGCGCCAGCAGCTTGGCCGGCGGGGGGAAAAACATTCAGTACTTC. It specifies CASSLAGGGKNIQYF. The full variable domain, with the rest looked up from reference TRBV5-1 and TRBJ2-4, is KAGVTQTPRYLIKTRGQQVTLSCSPISGHRSVSWYQQTPGQGLQFLFEYFSETQRNKGNFPGRFSGRQFSNSRSEMNVSTLELGDSALYLCASSLAGGGKNIQYFGAGTRLSVL.

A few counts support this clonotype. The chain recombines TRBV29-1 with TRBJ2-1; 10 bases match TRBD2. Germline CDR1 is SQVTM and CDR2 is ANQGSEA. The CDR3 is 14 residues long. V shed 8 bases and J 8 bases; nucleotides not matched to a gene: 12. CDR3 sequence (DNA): TGCAGCATTACCCGAAGCGGGAGGGCCTATGAGCAGTTCTTC. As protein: CSITRSGRAYEQFF.

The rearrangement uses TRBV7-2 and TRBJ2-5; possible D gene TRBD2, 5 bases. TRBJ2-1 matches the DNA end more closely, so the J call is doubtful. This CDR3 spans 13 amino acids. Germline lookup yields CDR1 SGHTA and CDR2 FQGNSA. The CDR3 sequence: CASREAVLNEQFF. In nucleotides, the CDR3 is TGTGCCAGCAGGGAAGCGGTACTTAATGAGCAGTTCTTC.

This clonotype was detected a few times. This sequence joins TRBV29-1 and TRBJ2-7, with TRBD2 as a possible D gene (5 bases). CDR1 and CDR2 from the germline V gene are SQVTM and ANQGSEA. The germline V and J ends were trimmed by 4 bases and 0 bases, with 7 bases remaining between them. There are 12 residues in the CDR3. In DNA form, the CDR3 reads TGCAGCGTTGCGGAGGACTCCTACGAGCAGTACTTC. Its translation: CSVAEDSYEQYF.

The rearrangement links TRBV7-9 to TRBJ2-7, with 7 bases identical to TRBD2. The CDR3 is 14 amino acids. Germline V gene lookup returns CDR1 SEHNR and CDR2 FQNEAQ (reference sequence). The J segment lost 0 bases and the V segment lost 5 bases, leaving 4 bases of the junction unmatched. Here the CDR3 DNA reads TGTGCCAGCAGCCCCGGGACTACCTCCTACGAGCAGTACTTC. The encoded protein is CASSPGTTSYEQYF.

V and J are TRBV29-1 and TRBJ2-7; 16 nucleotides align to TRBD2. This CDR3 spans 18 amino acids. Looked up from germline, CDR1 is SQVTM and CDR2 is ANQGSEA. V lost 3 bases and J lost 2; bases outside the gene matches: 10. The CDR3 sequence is CSVESPGLAGGPTYEQYF. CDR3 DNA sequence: TGCAGCGTTGAGTCCCCGGGACTAGCGGGAGGGCCTACCTACGAGCAGTACTTC.

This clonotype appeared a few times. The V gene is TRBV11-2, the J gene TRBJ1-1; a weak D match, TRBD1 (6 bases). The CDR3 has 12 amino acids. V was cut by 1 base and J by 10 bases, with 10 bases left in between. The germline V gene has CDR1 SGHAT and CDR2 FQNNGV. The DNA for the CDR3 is TGTGCCAGCAGCTTAGCAGGAGGGGGAGCTTTCTTT. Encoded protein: CASSLAGGGAFF.

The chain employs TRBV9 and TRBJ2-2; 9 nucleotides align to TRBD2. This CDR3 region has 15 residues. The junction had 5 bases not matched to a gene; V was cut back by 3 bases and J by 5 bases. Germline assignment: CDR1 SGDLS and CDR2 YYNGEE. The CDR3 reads CASSASGVGTGELFF. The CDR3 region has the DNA TGTGCCAGCAGCGCTAGCGGGGTGGGGACCGGGGAGCTGTTTTTT.

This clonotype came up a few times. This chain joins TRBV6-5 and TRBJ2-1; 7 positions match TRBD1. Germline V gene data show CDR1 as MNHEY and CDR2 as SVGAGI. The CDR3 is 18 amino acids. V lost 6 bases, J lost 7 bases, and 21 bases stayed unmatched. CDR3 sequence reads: CASSNLGQDPSLGNEQFF. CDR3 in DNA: TGTGCCAGCAGCAACCTTGGACAGGATCCCTCTCTTGGGAATGAGCAGTTCTTC.

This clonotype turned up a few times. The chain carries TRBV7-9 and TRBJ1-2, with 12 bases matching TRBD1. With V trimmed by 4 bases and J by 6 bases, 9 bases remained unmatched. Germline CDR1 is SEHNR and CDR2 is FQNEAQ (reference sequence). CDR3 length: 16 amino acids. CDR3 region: CASSSLGQGAVNGYTF. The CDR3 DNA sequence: TGTGCCAGCAGCTCCCTGGGACAGGGGGCTGTGAATGGCTACACCTTC.

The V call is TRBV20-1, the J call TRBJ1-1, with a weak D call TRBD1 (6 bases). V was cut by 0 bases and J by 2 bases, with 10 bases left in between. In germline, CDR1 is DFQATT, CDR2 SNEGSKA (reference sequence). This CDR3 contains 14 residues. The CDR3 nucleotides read TGCAGTGCTAGAGAGCGAGGGGGAAACACTGAAGCTTTCTTT. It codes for CSARERGGNTEAFF.

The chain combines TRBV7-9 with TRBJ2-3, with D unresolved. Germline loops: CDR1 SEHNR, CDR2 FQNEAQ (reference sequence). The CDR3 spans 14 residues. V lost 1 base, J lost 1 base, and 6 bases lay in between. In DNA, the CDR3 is TGTGCCAGCAGCTTAGAGAGCGGCACAGATACGCAGTATTTT. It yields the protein CASSLESGTDTQYF.

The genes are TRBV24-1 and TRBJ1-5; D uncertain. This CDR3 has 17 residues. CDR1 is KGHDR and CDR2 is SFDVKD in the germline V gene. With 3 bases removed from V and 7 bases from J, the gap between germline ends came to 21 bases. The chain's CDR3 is CATSDPSASGELQPQHF. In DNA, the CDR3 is TGTGCCACCAGTGATCCTTCAGCGTCAGGCGAACTGCAGCCCCAGCATTTT.

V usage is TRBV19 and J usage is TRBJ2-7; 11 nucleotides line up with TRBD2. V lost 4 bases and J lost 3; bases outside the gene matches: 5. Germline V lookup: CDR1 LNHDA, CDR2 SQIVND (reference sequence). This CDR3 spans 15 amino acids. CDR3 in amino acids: CASSTMTSGIYEQYF. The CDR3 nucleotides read TGTGCCAGTAGTACTATGACTAGCGGGATCTACGAGCAGTACTTC.

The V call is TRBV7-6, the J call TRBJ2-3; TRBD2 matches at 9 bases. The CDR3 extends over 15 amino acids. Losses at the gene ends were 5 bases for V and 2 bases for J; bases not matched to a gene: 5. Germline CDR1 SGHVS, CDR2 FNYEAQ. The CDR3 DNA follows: TGTGCCAGCAGCCCTCTAGCGGGGTACACAGATACGCAGTATTTT. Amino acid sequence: CASSPLAGYTDTQYF. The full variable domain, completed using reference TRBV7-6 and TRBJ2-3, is GAGVSQSPRYKVTKRGQDVALRCDPISGHVSLYWYRQALGQGPEFLTYFNYEAQQDKSGLPNDRFSAERPEGSISTLTIQRTEQRDSAMYRCASSPLAGYTDTQYFGPGTRLTVL.

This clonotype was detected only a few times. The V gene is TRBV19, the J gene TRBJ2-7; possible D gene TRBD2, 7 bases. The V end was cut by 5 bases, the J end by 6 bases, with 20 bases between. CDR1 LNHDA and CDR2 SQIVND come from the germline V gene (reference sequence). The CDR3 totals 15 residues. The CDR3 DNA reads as TGTGCCAGTAGTCCGAGGGGGGGGATCCCCGGCGAGCAGTACTTC. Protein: CASSPRGGIPGEQYF.